This T cell receptor (beta chain) is drawn from a study of cytomegalovirus exposure and HLA in healthy donors. With regard to this clone: The target antigen is unknown.

Trimming removed 5 bases at V and 4 bases at J, with 13 bases between. The CDR3 has 14 residues. Looked up from germline, CDR1 is SEHNR and CDR2 is FQNEAQ (reference sequence). In the PCR, 60 Vbeta and 13 Jbeta primers were used. The method was immunoSEQ multiplex PCR; TCRdb's version includes in-frame clones alone and lacks a portion of them. The top ten clones hold 1.2% of a sample with about 98,000 clones, under 75% of them seen once. Study-wide points: In a later analysis, at a false discovery rate of 0.05, some 17,000 TCR beta sequences were associated with HLA alleles. Cytomegalovirus-associated TCR beta chains were listed, numbering 150 to 200.

Sequenced input: PBMCs. This sequence was found in a female donor in good health and CMV-seronegative. This chain links TRBV7-9 with TRBJ2-3; TRBD1 might be the D (5 bases). The CDR3, as DNA: TGTGCCAGCAGCCACTTACAGGCCCCAGATACGCAGTATTTT. Protein product: CASSHLQAPDTQYF. Variable domain in full (rest from reference TRBV7-9 and TRBJ2-3): DTGVSQNPRHKITKRGQNVTFRCDPISEHNRLYWYRQTLGQGPEFLTYFQNEAQLEKSRLLSDRFSAERPKGSFSTLEIQRTEQGDSAMYLCASSHLQAPDTQYFGPGTRLTVL.